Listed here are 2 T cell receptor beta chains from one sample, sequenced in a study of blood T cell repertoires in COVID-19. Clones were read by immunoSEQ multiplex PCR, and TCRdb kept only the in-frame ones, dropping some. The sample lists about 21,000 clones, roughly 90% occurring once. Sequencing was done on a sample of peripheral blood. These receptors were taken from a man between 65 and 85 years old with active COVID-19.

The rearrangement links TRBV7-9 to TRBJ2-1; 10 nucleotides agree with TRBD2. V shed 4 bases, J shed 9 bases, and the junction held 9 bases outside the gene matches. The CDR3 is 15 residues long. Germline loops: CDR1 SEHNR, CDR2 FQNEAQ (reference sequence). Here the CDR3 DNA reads TGTGCCAGCAGCTCCCCTAGCGGGGGCCAGAGTGAGCAGTTCTTC. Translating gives CASSSPSGGQSEQFF.

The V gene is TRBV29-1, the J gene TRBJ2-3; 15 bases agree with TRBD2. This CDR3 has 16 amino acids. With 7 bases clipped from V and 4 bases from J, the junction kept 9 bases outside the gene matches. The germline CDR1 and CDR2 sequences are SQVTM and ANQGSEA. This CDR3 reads CSANGLAGGSADTQYF. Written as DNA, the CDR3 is TGCAGCGCCAACGGACTAGCGGGAGGGTCCGCAGATACGCAGTATTTT.